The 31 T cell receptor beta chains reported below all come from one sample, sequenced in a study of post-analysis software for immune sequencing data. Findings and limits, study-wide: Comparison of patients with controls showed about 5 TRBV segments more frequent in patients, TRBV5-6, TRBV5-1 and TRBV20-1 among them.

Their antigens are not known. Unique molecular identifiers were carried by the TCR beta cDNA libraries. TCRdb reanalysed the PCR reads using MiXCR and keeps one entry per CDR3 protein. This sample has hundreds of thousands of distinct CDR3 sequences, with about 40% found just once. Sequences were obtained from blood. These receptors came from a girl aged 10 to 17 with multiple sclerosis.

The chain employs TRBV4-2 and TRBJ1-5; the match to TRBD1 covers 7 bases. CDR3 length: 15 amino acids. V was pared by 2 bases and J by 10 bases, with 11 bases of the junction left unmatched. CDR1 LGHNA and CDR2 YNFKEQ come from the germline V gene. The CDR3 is CASSQNDRVSIPQHF. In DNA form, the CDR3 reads TGTGCCAGCAGCCAAAACGACAGGGTCAGTATCCCCCAGCATTTT.

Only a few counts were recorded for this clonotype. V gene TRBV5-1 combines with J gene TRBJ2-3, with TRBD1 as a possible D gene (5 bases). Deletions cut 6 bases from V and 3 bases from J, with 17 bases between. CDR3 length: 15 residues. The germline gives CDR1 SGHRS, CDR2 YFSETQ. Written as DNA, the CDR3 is TGCGCCAGCAATCCCCTAACAGGAGCGACAGATACGCAGTATTTT. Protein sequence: CASNPLTGATDTQYF.

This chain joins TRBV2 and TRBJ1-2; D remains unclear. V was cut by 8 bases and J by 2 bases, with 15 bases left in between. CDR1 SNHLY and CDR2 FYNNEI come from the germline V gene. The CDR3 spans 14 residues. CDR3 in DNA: TGTGCCAGCGATGGGAACCGGGCGAACTATGGCTACACCTTC. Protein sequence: CASDGNRANYGYTF.

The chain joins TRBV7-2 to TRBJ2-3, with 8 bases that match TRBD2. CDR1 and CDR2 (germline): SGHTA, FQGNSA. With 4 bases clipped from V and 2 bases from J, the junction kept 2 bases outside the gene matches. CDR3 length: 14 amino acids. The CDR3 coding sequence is TGTGCCAGCAGCTCGGGACTAGTCACAGATACGCAGTATTTT. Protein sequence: CASSSGLVTDTQYF.

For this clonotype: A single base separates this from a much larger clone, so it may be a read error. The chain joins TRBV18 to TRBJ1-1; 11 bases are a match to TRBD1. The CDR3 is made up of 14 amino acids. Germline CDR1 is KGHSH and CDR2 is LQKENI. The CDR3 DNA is TGTGCCAGCCCACCAGGGACAGGGGGCACTGAAGCTTTCTTT. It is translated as CASPPGTGGTEAFF.

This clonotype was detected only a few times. In DNA form, the CDR3 reads TGTGCCAGCAGTTGGGGGTCCAGGGGGGAACGGAATGAGCAGTTCTTC. This sequence encodes CASSWGSRGERNEQFF. The V and J genes are TRBV6-2 or TRBV6-3 and TRBJ2-1, with D perhaps TRBD1 (7 bases). There are 16 residues in the CDR3. CDR1 is MNHEY and CDR2 is SVGEGT in the germline V gene. Trimming cost V 4 bases and J 7 bases, with 20 bases left between them.

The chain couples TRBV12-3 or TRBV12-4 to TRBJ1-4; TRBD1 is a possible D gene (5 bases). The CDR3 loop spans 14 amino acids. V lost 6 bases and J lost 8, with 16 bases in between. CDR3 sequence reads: CASSRQRGVEKLFF. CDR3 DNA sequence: TGTGCCAGCAGCCGACAGCGAGGGGTCGAAAAACTGTTTTTT.

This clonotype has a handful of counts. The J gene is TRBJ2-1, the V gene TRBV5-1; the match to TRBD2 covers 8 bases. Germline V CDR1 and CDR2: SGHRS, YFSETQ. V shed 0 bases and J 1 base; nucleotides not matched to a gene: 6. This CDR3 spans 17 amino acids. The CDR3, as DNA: TGCGCCAGCAGCTTGGCGGGTACTAGCGGTTCCTACAATGAGCAGTTCTTC. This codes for CASSLAGTSGSYNEQFF.

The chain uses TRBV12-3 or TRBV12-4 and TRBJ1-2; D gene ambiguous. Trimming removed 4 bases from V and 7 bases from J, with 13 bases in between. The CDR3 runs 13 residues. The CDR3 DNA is TGTGCCAGCAGTTGGAGAGACTCTGGTGGCTACACCTTC. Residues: CASSWRDSGGYTF.

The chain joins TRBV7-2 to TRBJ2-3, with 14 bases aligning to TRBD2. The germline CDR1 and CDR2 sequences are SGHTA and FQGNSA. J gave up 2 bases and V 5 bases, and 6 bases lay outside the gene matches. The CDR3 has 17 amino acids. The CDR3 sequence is CASSGRTSGGFTDTQYF. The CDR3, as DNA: TGTGCCAGCAGCGGACGGACTAGCGGGGGGTTCACAGATACGCAGTATTTT.

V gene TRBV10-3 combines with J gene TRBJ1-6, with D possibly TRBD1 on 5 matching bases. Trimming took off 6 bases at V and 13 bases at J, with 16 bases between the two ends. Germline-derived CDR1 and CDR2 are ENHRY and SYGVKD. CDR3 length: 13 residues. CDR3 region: CAIRSLDSAPLHF. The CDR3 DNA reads TGTGCCATCAGGAGCCTTGACAGCGCCCCCCTCCACTTT.

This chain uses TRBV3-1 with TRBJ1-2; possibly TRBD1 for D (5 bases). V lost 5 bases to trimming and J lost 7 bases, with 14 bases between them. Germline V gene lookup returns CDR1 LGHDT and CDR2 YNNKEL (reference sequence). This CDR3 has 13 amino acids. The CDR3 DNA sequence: TGTGCCAGCAGCAACCGGGACGGACTTGGCTACACCTTC. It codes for CASSNRDGLGYTF.

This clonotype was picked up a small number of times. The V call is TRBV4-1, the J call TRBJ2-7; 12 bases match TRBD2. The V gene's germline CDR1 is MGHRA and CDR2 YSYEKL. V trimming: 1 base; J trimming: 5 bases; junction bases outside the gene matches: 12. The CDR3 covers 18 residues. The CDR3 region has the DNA TGCGCCAGCAGCCAAGGGATCACTCTAGCGGGGGGGCGGAACGAGCAGTACTTC. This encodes CASSQGITLAGGRNEQYF.

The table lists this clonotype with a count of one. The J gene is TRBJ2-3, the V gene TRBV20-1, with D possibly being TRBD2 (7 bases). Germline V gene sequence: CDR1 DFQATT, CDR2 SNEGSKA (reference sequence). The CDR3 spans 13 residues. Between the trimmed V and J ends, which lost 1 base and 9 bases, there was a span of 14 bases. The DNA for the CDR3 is TGCAGTGCTAGAGGTGGGGGCGGGAGCACGCAGTATTTT. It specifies CSARGGGGSTQYF.

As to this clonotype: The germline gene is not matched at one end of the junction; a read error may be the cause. As DNA, the CDR3 is TGCTCCAGCAGCGATAGCGACGAGGGACGCTACGAGCAGTACTTC. Translating gives CSSSDSDEGRYEQYF. V is TRBV5-1 and J is TRBJ2-5, with D possibly being TRBD1 or TRBD2 (5 bases each). The J call may be in error: the DNA end matches TRBJ2-7 better. CDR1 and CDR2 from the germline V gene are SGHRS and YFSETQ. The length of the CDR3 is 15 residues.

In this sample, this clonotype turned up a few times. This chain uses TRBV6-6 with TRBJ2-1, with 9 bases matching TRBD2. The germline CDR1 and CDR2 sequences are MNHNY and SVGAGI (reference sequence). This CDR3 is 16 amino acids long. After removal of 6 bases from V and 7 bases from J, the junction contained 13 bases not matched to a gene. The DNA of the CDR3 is TGTGCCAGCAGCCCGATGGGCGAGCGGGGGGCTAATGAGCAGTTCTTC. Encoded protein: CASSPMGERGANEQFF.

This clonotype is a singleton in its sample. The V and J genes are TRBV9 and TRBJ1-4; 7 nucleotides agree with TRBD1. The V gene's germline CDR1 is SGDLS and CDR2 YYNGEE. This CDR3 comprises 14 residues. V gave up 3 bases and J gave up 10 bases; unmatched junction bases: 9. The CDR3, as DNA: TGTGCCAGCAGCGAGGGAGGGGGCAGGGGAAAACTGTTTTTT. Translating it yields CASSEGGGRGKLFF.

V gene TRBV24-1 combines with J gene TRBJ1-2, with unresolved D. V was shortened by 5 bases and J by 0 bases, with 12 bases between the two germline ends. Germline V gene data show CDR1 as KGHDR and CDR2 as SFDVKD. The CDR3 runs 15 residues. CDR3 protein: CATSAPGAANYGYTF. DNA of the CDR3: TGTGCCACCAGTGCCCCAGGCGCAGCTAACTATGGCTACACCTTC.

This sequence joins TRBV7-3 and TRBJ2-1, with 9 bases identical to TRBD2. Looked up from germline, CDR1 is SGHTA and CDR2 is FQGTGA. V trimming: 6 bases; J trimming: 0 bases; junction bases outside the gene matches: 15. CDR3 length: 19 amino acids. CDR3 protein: CASSLSGGSTFPSYNEQFF. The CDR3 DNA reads TGTGCCAGCAGTTTGAGCGGGGGGTCTACCTTTCCCTCCTACAATGAGCAGTTCTTC.

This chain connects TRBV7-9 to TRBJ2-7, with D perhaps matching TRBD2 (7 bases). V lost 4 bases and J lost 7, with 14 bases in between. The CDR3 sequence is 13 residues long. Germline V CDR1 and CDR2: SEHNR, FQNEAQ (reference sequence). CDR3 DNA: TGTGCCAGCAGCTCCGGGGGGCCGGGGGAGCAGTACTTC. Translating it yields CASSSGGPGEQYF. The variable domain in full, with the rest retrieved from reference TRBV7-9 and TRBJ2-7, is DTGVSQNPRHKITKRGQNVTFRCDPISEHNRLYWYRQTLGQGPEFLTYFQNEAQLEKSRLLSDRFSAERPKGSFSTLEIQRTEQGDSAMYLCASSSGGPGEQYFGPGTRLTVT.

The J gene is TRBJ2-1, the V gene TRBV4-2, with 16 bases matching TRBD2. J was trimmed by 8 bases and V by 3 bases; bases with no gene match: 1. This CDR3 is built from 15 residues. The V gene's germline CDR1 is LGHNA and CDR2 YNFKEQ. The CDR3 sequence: CASSHGTSGGDEQFF. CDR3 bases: TGTGCCAGCAGCCATGGGACTAGCGGGGGGGATGAGCAGTTCTTC.

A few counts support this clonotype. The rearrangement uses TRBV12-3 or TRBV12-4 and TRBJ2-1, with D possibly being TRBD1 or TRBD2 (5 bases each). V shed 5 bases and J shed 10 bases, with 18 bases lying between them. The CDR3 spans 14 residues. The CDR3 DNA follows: TGTGCCAGCAGTCCAGGGACGGATCCCGCCGAGCAGTTCTTC. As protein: CASSPGTDPAEQFF.

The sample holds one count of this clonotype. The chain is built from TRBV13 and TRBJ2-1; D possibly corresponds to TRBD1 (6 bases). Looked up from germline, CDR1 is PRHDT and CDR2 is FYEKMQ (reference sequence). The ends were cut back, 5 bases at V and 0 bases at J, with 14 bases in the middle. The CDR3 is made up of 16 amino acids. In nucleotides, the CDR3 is TGTGCCAGCAGCCAGGACAGCTGGAGCTCCTACAATGAGCAGTTCTTC. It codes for CASSQDSWSSYNEQFF.

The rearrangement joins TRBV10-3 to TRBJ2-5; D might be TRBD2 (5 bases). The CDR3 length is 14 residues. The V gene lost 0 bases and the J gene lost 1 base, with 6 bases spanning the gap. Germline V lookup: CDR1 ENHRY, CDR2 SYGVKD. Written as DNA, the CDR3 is TGTGCCATCAGTGAGTCAGCGGCCCAAGAGACCCAGTACTTC. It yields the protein CAISESAAQETQYF.

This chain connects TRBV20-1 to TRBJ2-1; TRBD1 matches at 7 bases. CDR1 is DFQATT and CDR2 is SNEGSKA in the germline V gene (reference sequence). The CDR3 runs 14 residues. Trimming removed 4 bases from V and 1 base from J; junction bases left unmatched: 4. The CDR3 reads CSAKPGQSYNEQFF. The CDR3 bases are TGCAGTGCTAAACCGGGACAGTCCTACAATGAGCAGTTCTTC.

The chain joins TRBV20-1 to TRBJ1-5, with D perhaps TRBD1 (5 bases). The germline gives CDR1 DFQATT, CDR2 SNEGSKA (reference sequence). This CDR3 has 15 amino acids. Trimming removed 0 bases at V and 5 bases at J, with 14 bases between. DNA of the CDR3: TGCAGTGCTAGAGATGGAACCAGGGTGGATCAGCCCCAGCATTTT. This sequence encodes CSARDGTRVDQPQHF.

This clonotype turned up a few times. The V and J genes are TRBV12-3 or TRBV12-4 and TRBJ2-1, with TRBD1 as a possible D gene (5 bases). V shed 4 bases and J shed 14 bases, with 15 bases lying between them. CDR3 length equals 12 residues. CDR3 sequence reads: CASSWGASEKFF. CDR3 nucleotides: TGTGCCAGCAGTTGGGGCGCGTCTGAAAAGTTCTTC.

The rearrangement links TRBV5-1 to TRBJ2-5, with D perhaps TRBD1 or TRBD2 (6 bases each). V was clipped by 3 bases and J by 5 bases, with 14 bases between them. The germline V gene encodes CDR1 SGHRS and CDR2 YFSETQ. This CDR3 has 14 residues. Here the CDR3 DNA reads TGCGCCAGCAGCTCCTGGGGGGCGCGTGAGACCCAGTACTTC. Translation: CASSSWGARETQYF.

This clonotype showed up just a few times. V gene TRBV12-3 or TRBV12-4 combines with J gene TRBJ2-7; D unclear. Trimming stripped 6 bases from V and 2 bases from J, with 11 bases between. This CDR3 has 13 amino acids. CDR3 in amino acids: CASSGRAPYEQYF. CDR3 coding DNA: TGTGCCAGCAGCGGACGAGCTCCCTACGAGCAGTACTTC.

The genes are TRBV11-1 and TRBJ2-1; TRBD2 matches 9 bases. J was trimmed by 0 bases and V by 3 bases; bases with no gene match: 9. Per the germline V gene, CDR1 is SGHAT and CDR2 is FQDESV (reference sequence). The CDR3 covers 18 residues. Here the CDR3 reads CASSFGRLAASSYNEQFF. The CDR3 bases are TGTGCCAGCAGCTTTGGGCGACTAGCGGCTAGCTCCTACAATGAGCAGTTCTTC.

The CDR3 region is CASSLTADEQFF. The CDR3 nucleotides are TGTGCCAGCTCGCTTACAGCCGATGAGCAGTTCTTC. V usage is TRBV18 and J usage is TRBJ2-1; D remains ambiguous. Deletions cut 6 bases from V and 8 bases from J, with 11 bases between. The CDR3 totals 12 residues. Germline assignment: CDR1 KGHSH and CDR2 LQKENI.